Sequencing of this TCR beta chain was carried out in a study of CD8+CD57+ T cells in acquired aplastic anemia. Overall study context: The DNA of sorted CD4+ and CD8+ cells averaged 3.2 ug.

This clonotype was counted many times. After removal of 1 base from V and 7 bases from J, the junction contained 8 bases not matched to a gene. This CDR3 spans 18 amino acids. Germline values: CDR1 SGHTA, CDR2 FQGTGA. The study profiled TCR beta VDJ and CDR3 using genomic DNA as template. A single record per CDR3 protein comes from TCRdb applying MiXCR to the reads. The sample has fewer than 250,000 distinct CDR3 sequences, around half seen once; the top ten hold under 9%. Individuals selected for sequencing had exhibited CD8+CD57+ cell expansion on flow cytometry. The specimen sequenced was sorted CD4+, CD8+, or CD8+CD57+ T cells (not recorded which) from PBMCs. This TCR derives from a human donor with aplastic anemia. J is TRBJ2-1 and V is TRBV7-3; 15 nucleotides line up with TRBD2. CDR3 residues: CASSLREGLAGGVNEQFF. For the CDR3, the DNA is TGTGCCAGCAGCTTAAGAGAGGGACTAGCGGGAGGTGTAAATGAGCAGTTCTTC.